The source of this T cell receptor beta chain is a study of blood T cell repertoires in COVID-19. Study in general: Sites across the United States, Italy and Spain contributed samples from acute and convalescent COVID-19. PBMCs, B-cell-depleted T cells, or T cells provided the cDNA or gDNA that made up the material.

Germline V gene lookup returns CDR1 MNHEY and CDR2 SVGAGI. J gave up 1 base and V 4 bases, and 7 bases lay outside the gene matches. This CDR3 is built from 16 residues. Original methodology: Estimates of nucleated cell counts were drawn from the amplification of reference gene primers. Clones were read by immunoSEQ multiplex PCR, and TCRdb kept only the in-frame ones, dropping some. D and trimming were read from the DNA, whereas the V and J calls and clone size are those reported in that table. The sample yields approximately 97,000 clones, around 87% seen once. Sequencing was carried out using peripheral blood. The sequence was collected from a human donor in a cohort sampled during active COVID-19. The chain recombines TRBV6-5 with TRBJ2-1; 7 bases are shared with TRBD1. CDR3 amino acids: CASSLTGDASYNEQFF. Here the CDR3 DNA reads TGTGCCAGCAGTTTAACAGGGGACGCTTCCTACAATGAGCAGTTCTTC.